A single sample is the source of the 23 T cell receptor beta chains below, sequenced in a study of response to subunit inactivated influenza vaccine. TCRdb processed the RT-PCR reads anew with MiXCR; each CDR3 protein has one entry. Of 700,000 to 800,000 distinct CDR3 sequences in the sample, less than 20% were seen once. The sequenced sample was PBMCs from blood, obtained less than 6 days after vaccination. These receptor sequences come from a man aged 45-60 years who received an inactivated influenza vaccine.

A few counts support this clonotype. V is TRBV5-5 and J is TRBJ1-1; no clear D. The CDR3 is made up of 14 amino acids. Germline V CDR1 and CDR2: SGHKS, YYEKEE (reference sequence). Trimming removed 5 bases at V and 2 bases at J, with 13 bases between. Here the CDR3 reads CASRSVGRNTEAFF. The DNA for the CDR3 is TGTGCCAGCAGGTCCGTGGGTCGCAACACTGAAGCTTTCTTT.

This clonotype was counted only a few times. The chain recombines TRBV20-1 with TRBJ2-4; unclear D gene. The CDR3 loop spans 15 amino acids. Trimming stripped 5 bases from V and 1 base from J, with 15 bases between. CDR1 and CDR2 from the germline V gene are DFQATT and SNEGSKA (reference sequence). The CDR3 sequence: CSADRDAYAKNIQYF. In DNA, the CDR3 is TGCAGTGCTGATAGGGATGCCTACGCCAAAAACATTCAGTACTTC.

The rearrangement links TRBV6-2 or TRBV6-3 to TRBJ1-1, with 7 bases identical to TRBD1. CDR3 length: 15 amino acids. CDR1 is MNHEY, CDR2 SVGEGT, per germline. Trimming at V came to 5 bases and at J to 4 bases, leaving 10 bases not matched to a gene. The CDR3 loop reads CASSPGGRTGTEAFF. Here the CDR3 DNA reads TGTGCCAGCAGTCCAGGGGGGAGGACGGGCACTGAAGCTTTCTTT.

This clonotype has just a few counts. The V and J genes are TRBV20-1 and TRBJ2-1, with 9 bases lining up with TRBD2. V gave up 5 bases and J gave up 6 bases; unmatched junction bases: 8. CDR1 and CDR2 (germline): DFQATT, SNEGSKA (reference sequence). This CDR3 has 14 residues. The CDR3 DNA is TGCAGTGCTGACGAAGGTAGCGGGGGCAATGAGCAGTTCTTC. Translated, it gives CSADEGSGGNEQFF.

The J gene is TRBJ2-3, the V gene TRBV7-9; 8 positions agree with TRBD2. Per the germline V gene, CDR1 is SEHNR and CDR2 is FQNEAQ (reference sequence). The CDR3 extends over 17 amino acids. V was clipped by 6 bases and J by 1 base; unmatched bases: 12. Here the CDR3 reads CASSANSGARGTDTQYF. The CDR3 DNA reads as TGTGCCAGCAGTGCTAATAGCGGGGCCCGAGGCACAGATACGCAGTATTTT.

Regarding this clonotype: Being one base from a much bigger clone, this may be a read error. The chain has TRBV29-1 and TRBJ2-7; TRBD1 or TRBD2 may be the D gene (5 bases each). This CDR3 comprises 13 residues. The germline V gene encodes CDR1 SQVTM and CDR2 ANQGSEA. The CDR3 here is CSVEGRASYEHYF. The CDR3, as DNA: TGCAGCGTTGAGGGGCGGGCGAGTTACGAGCACTACTTC.

Many counts were recorded for this clonotype. This sequence joins TRBV6-5 and TRBJ1-2; D is perhaps TRBD1 (6 bases). Germline-derived CDR1 and CDR2 are MNHEY and SVGAGI. Trimming took 2 bases from V and 8 from J, leaving 12 bases between them. CDR3 length equals 13 residues. CDR3 sequence (DNA): TGTGCCAGCAGTTACGAGGGGGGTCGCGGCTACACCTTC. It is translated as CASSYEGGRGYTF.

This clonotype has a handful of counts. The chain uses TRBV5-1 and TRBJ2-1; 7 bases are a match to TRBD1. This CDR3 contains 14 residues. Germline CDR1 is SGHRS and CDR2 is YFSETQ. V lost 4 bases and J lost 2; bases outside the gene matches: 3. CDR3 amino acids: CASSMGQPYNEQFF. CDR3 nucleotide sequence: TGCGCCAGCAGCATGGGACAGCCCTACAATGAGCAGTTCTTC. Full variable domain (rest looked up from reference TRBV5-1 and TRBJ2-1): KAGVTQTPRYLIKTRGQQVTLSCSPISGHRSVSWYQQTPGQGLQFLFEYFSETQRNKGNFPGRFSGRQFSNSRSEMNVSTLELGDSALYLCASSMGQPYNEQFFGPGTRLTVL.

This clonotype was found a few times. CDR3 nucleotides: TGTGCCAGCAGAACAGGGGGCTGGGGTTCACCCCTCCACTTT. Amino acid sequence: CASRTGGWGSPLHF. The rearrangement links TRBV27 to TRBJ1-6, with TRBD1 matching over 9 bases. Germline V gene sequence: CDR1 MNHEY, CDR2 SMNVEV (reference sequence). With 6 bases clipped from V and 9 bases from J, the junction kept 6 bases outside the gene matches. The CDR3 covers 14 residues.

The chain joins TRBV5-1 to TRBJ2-3; no clear D. Germline V gene data show CDR1 as SGHRS and CDR2 as YFSETQ. This CDR3 spans 12 amino acids. Trimming took off 4 bases at V and 0 bases at J, with 3 bases between the two ends. This chain's CDR3 is CASSDSTDTQYF. The CDR3 DNA sequence: TGCGCCAGCAGCGATAGCACAGATACGCAGTATTTT.

This clonotype was seen a few times. The CDR3 protein is CSARSARERGPEAFF. The CDR3 DNA follows: TGCAGTGCTAGATCGGCCAGGGAAAGGGGCCCTGAAGCTTTCTTT. V usage is TRBV20-1 and J usage is TRBJ1-1; TRBD1 is a possible D gene (5 bases). This CDR3 contains 15 residues. The V gene's germline CDR1 is DFQATT and CDR2 SNEGSKA (reference sequence). The V and J ends lost 2 bases and 6 bases respectively, with 19 bases between them.

This clonotype was seen a few times. The chain links TRBV28 to TRBJ2-3, with TRBD2 matching over 8 bases. Looked up from germline, CDR1 is MDHEN and CDR2 is SYDVKM. This CDR3 contains 15 residues. Germline trimming cut 10 bases from V and 4 bases from J; bases unmatched to any gene: 13. CDR3 coding DNA: TGTGCCACCGGAGACGGGGGGGGGCTTCCAGATACGCAGTATTTT. It codes for CATGDGGGLPDTQYF.

This clonotype was observed a handful of times. CDR3: CATSDPTETQYF. In DNA form, the CDR3 reads TGTGCCACCAGTGATCCGACGGAGACCCAGTACTTC. The rearrangement links TRBV24-1 to TRBJ2-5; D ambiguous. V was cut by 3 bases and J by 5 bases, with 6 bases left in between. The CDR3 is 12 amino acids. In germline, CDR1 is KGHDR, CDR2 SFDVKD.

This clonotype was seen only a few times. The chain is built from TRBV12-3 or TRBV12-4 and TRBJ1-1; D uncertain. V was clipped by 4 bases and J by 1 base, with 7 bases between them. This CDR3 spans 13 amino acids. The CDR3 region has the DNA TGTGCCAGCAGTTGGGCGGCGAACACTGAAGCTTTCTTT. It encodes CASSWAANTEAFF.

This sequence joins TRBV6-2 or TRBV6-3 and TRBJ2-1; a possible D gene is TRBD2 (6 bases). The CDR3 spans 15 residues. Germline V CDR1 and CDR2: MNHEY, SVGEGT. V lost 6 bases and J 3 bases, leaving 15 bases between the germline ends. The CDR3 sequence: CASSDRKTSYNEQFF. Written as DNA, the CDR3 is TGTGCCAGCAGCGACCGGAAGACTAGCTACAATGAGCAGTTCTTC.

This sequence joins TRBV5-1 and TRBJ2-7; a possible D gene is TRBD1 (6 bases). CDR1 and CDR2 from the germline V gene are SGHRS and YFSETQ. The CDR3 covers 14 residues. Trimming stripped 0 bases from V and 6 bases from J, with 13 bases between. The CDR3 region has the DNA TGCGCCAGCAGCTTGGCAACAGGGTACGCCGAGCAGTACTTC. Translating it yields CASSLATGYAEQYF.

The table lists this clonotype with a few counts. This sequence joins TRBV5-6 and TRBJ1-4, with a tentative D call TRBD1 (5 bases). In germline, CDR1 is SGHDT, CDR2 YYEEEE. V was trimmed by 3 bases and J by 3 bases, leaving 9 bases between them. The CDR3 is 14 amino acids. CDR3 coding DNA: TGTGCCAGCAGCTCGGGACCTTCTAATGAAAAACTGTTTTTT. Its protein product is CASSSGPSNEKLFF.

This clonotype was seen a few times. V gene TRBV9 combines with J gene TRBJ2-3, with D possibly being TRBD1 or TRBD2 (5 bases each). V was shortened by 4 bases and J by 3 bases, with 9 bases between the two germline ends. There are 13 residues in the CDR3. The germline V gene has CDR1 SGDLS and CDR2 YYNGEE. The CDR3 reads CASSRGETDTQYF. The CDR3 bases are TGTGCCAGCAGCCGAGGGGAGACAGATACGCAGTATTTT.

This clonotype has at least ten counts. This sequence joins TRBV5-1 and TRBJ2-1, with D possibly matching TRBD2 (6 bases). Deletions cut 0 bases from V and 10 bases from J, with 11 bases between. Per the germline V gene, CDR1 is SGHRS and CDR2 is YFSETQ. The length of the CDR3 is 13 residues. The CDR3: CASSLDRGWEQFF. In DNA, the CDR3 is TGCGCCAGCAGCTTGGATCGGGGGTGGGAGCAGTTCTTC.

This clonotype was counted a few times. The V gene is TRBV7-9, the J gene TRBJ2-3; weak D call: TRBD2 (5 bases). Trimming removed 5 bases from V and 0 bases from J, with 15 bases in between. The CDR3 extends over 16 amino acids. Per the germline V gene, CDR1 is SEHNR and CDR2 is FQNEAQ (reference sequence). CDR3 loop: CASSPYRAASTDTQYF. DNA of the CDR3: TGTGCCAGCAGCCCCTACCGAGCGGCAAGCACAGATACGCAGTATTTT.

This clonotype was picked up a small number of times. The chain carries TRBV28 and TRBJ1-1; a weak D match, TRBD1 (5 bases). CDR3 length equals 13 residues. V was cut by 3 bases and J by 6 bases, with 11 bases left in between. CDR1 MDHEN and CDR2 SYDVKM come from the germline V gene. The CDR3 is CASSLGGSSEAFF. In DNA, the CDR3 is TGTGCCAGCAGTTTGGGGGGATCGTCTGAAGCTTTCTTT.

V is TRBV20-1 and J is TRBJ2-7; D not certain. The CDR3 has 14 amino acids. Germline V CDR1 and CDR2: DFQATT, SNEGSKA (reference sequence). Trimming shortened V by 4 bases and J by 1 base, and 14 bases separated the two germline ends. The CDR3 reads CSAKDLVRSYEQYF. The CDR3 DNA reads as TGCAGTGCTAAGGACCTAGTCCGGTCCTACGAGCAGTACTTC.

The chain joins TRBV12-3 or TRBV12-4 to TRBJ1-1; D unresolved. CDR3 size: 12 residues. V dropped 6 bases and J dropped 7 bases, with 12 bases sitting between them. The CDR3 sequence is CASSQNRVEAFF. DNA for the CDR3: TGTGCCAGCAGCCAAAACCGGGTTGAAGCTTTCTTT.